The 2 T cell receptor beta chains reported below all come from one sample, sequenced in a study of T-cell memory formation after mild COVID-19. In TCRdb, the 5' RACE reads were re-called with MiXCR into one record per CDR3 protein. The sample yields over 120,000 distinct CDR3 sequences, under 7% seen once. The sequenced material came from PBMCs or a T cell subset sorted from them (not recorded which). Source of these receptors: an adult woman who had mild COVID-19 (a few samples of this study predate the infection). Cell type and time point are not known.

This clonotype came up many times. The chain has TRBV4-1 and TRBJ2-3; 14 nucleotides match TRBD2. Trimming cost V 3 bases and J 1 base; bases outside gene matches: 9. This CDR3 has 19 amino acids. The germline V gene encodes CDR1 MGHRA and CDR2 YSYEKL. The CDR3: CASSQTGRGLAGGTDTQYF. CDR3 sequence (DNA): TGCGCCAGCAGCCAGACCGGCCGGGGACTAGCGGGAGGCACAGATACGCAGTATTTT.

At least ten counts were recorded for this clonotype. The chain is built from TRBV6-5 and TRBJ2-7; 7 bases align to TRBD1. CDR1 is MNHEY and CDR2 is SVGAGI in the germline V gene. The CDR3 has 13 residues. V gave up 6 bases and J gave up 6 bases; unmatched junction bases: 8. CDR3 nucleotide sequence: TGTGCCAGCAGCAGATCACAGGGGCCCGAGCAGTACTTC. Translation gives CASSRSQGPEQYF.